This paragraph covers one T cell receptor (beta chain) sequence. Data came from immunoSEQ multiplex PCR; TCRdb stores just in-frame clones and leaves some out. The sample has tens of thousands of clones; approximately 68% are singletons. The CDR3 sequence is 14 residues long. Germline V CDR1 and CDR2: MNHEY, SMNVEV (reference sequence). The germline V and J ends were trimmed by 6 bases and 3 bases, with 12 bases remaining between them. Treatment of the sample: randomized to nivolumab then ipilimumab (arm A) or the reverse (arm B). Patients had received no earlier DNA-damaging chemotherapy. Live CD3+CD8+ CD19− CD56− cells were sorted from PBMCs. This sample was taken from a study of sequential checkpoint blockade in melanoma. Across the study: Both treatment sequences were followed by maintenance nivolumab.

The sequence was collected from a human donor with melanoma. This specimen consisted of CD8+ T cells sorted from blood (inferred from file names), obtained from a patient given nivolumab and ipilimumab in sequence. V and J are TRBV27 and TRBJ1-5, with no clear D. CDR3 region: CASRNGLDNQPQHF. The DNA for the CDR3 is TGTGCCAGCAGAAATGGACTTGACAATCAGCCCCAGCATTTT.